The 17 T cell receptor beta chains reported below all come from one sample, sequenced in a study of beta chain features in type 1 diabetes. Study-wide results and limits: Among patients with Type 1 diabetes, TCRB CDR3s were moderately but significantly shorter in every one of the four CD4+ subsets.

Every isolated RNA sample was fully reverse transcribed, so sequencing captured expressed TCRB transcripts. Profiled with immunoSEQ multiplex PCR; TCRdb holds only in-frame clones, not every one. The sample lists hundreds of thousands of clones; roughly an eighth were seen once. Antigens for these TCRs are unknown. The sample consisted of naive CD4+ T cells from blood. The receptor source for this set is a man between 18 and 29 years old with type 1 diabetes.

This chain uses TRBV6-5 with TRBJ1-5, with 7 bases identical to TRBD1. V lost 6 bases, J lost 3 bases, and 5 bases stayed unmatched. The CDR3 length is 14 residues. Germline V gene data show CDR1 as MNHEY and CDR2 as SVGAGI. The CDR3 sequence: CASRPGTANQPQHF. The CDR3, as DNA: TGTGCCAGCAGACCCGGGACAGCCAATCAGCCCCAGCATTTT.

Turning to this clone: The junction shows a germline mismatch at one end, possibly a read error. The chain couples TRBV7-7 to TRBJ2-5; TRBD2 matches 11 bases. The germline gives CDR1 SSHAT, CDR2 FNYEAQ (reference sequence). This CDR3 spans 16 amino acids. The CDR3 loop is CASSLGTSGPEETQYF. CDR3 in DNA: TGTGCTAGCAGCCTAGGGACTAGCGGACCAGAAGAGACCCAGTACTTC.

There are a few counts of this clone. The chain links TRBV30 to TRBJ1-3; D gene unclear. V lost 1 base to trimming and J lost 1 base, with 11 bases between them. Germline V gene lookup returns CDR1 GTSNPN and CDR2 SVGIG (reference sequence). There are 15 residues in the CDR3. The CDR3: CAWSEESVSGNTIYF. The CDR3 DNA reads TGTGCCTGGAGTGAAGAATCTGTGTCTGGAAACACCATATATTTT.

V usage is TRBV5-4 and J usage is TRBJ2-7; 9 bases align to TRBD1. Germline CDR1 is SGHNT and CDR2 is YYREEE (reference sequence). The length of the CDR3 is 15 residues. V shed 3 bases, J shed 1 base, and the junction held 5 bases outside the gene matches. CDR3 region: CASSWGQGISYEQYF. The CDR3 DNA follows: TGTGCCAGCAGCTGGGGACAGGGCATTTCCTACGAGCAGTACTTC.

The V call is TRBV18, the J call TRBJ2-5; 7 positions match TRBD1. The junction had 5 bases not matched to a gene; V was cut back by 3 bases and J by 4 bases. CDR1 and CDR2 from the germline V gene are KGHSH and LQKENI. CDR3 length equals 14 residues. The CDR3 spells CASSPGTAPETQYF. DNA for the CDR3: TGTGCCAGCTCACCGGGGACAGCCCCAGAGACCCAGTACTTC. Together with reference TRBV18 and TRBJ2-5, the CDR3 gives the full variable domain: NAGVMQNPRHLVRRRGQEARLRCSPMKGHSHVYWYRQLPEEGLKFMVYLQKENIIDESGMPKERFSAEFPKEGPSILRIQQVVRGDSAAYFCASSPGTAPETQYFGPGTRLLVL.

This clone was found a few times. The genes are TRBV28 and TRBJ2-5, with 8 bases that match TRBD1. The ends lost 2 bases at V and 5 bases at J; junction bases unmatched: 10. The CDR3 spans 16 residues. Germline V gives CDR1 MDHEN, CDR2 SYDVKM. CDR3: CASSLSLTGGQETQYF. CDR3 coding DNA: TGTGCCAGCAGTTTAAGTTTAACAGGGGGGCAGGAGACCCAGTACTTC.

This clone was observed a few times. This sequence joins TRBV4-1 and TRBJ1-5; tentative D call: TRBD1 (5 bases). Germline V lookup: CDR1 MGHRA, CDR2 YSYEKL. This CDR3 is 14 amino acids long. V was shortened by 4 bases and J by 2 bases, with 9 bases between the two germline ends. The CDR3 spells CASSPQARNQPQHF. The CDR3, as DNA: TGCGCCAGCAGCCCACAGGCCCGCAATCAGCCCCAGCATTTT.

The chain links TRBV9 to TRBJ1-6; D is unclear. V dropped 0 bases and J dropped 7 bases, with 11 bases sitting between them. CDR3 size: 15 residues. Germline CDR1 reads SGDLS; CDR2 reads YYNGEE. CDR3 loop: CASSVGTELNSPLHF. As DNA, the CDR3 is TGTGCCAGCAGCGTAGGAACGGAGTTAAATTCACCCCTCCACTTT.

This clone was seen only a few times. The chain links TRBV7-9 to TRBJ2-2; D unresolved. Deletions cut 5 bases from V and 1 base from J, with 14 bases between. This CDR3 contains 16 residues. Germline CDR1 is SEHNR and CDR2 is FQNEAQ (reference sequence). CDR3 sequence reads: CASSPQPAGNTGELFF. For the CDR3, the DNA is TGTGCCAGCAGCCCCCAGCCTGCAGGGAACACCGGGGAGCTGTTTTTT.

V and J are TRBV4-1 and TRBJ2-3; no clear D. The CDR3 totals 13 residues. In germline, CDR1 is MGHRA, CDR2 YSYEKL. V shed 5 bases and J shed 2 bases, with 8 bases lying between them. The CDR3: CASSIGSTDTQYF. CDR3 DNA sequence: TGCGCCAGCAGCATTGGGTCCACAGATACGCAGTATTTT.

This clone was counted between two and nine times. The chain is built from TRBV7-9 and TRBJ1-1, with D possibly being TRBD1 (5 bases). There are 14 residues in the CDR3. Germline V CDR1 and CDR2: SEHNR, FQNEAQ (reference sequence). Between the trimmed V and J ends, which lost 2 bases and 5 bases, there was a span of 12 bases. The CDR3 reads CASSLLAGSTEAFF. In nucleotides, the CDR3 is TGTGCCAGCAGCTTATTAGCAGGGAGTACTGAAGCTTTCTTT.

The rearrangement uses TRBV28 and TRBJ1-2; no clear D gene. Germline assignment: CDR1 MDHEN and CDR2 SYDVKM. This CDR3 has 11 residues. Trimming cost V 6 bases and J 8 bases, with 10 bases left between them. The chain's CDR3 is CASSSGWGYTF. CDR3 in DNA: TGTGCCAGCAGCTCGGGTTGGGGCTACACCTTC.

The sample holds a few counts of this clone. J is TRBJ1-2 and V is TRBV29-1; no clear D gene. V lost 7 bases and J 4 bases, leaving 13 bases between the germline ends. Per germline, CDR1 SQVTM and CDR2 ANQGSEA. The length of the CDR3 is 12 residues. CDR3 region: CSGREDLYGYTF. Here the CDR3 DNA reads TGCAGCGGCCGTGAGGACCTCTATGGCTACACCTTC.

This clone showed up just a few times. The genes are TRBV29-1 and TRBJ1-5, with 7 bases aligning to TRBD1. Germline V gene sequence: CDR1 SQVTM, CDR2 ANQGSEA. J lost 2 bases, V lost 3 bases, and 1 base had no gene match. This CDR3 is built from 13 residues. The CDR3 region is CSVEGTGNQPQHF. DNA of the CDR3: TGCAGCGTTGAGGGGACAGGCAATCAGCCCCAGCATTTT.

This chain links TRBV4-1 with TRBJ1-2, with D unclear. Germline V lookup: CDR1 MGHRA, CDR2 YSYEKL. The length of the CDR3 is 14 residues. V lost 4 bases, J lost 4 bases, and 13 bases lay in between. The CDR3 protein is CASSPLRFGYGYTF. For the CDR3, the DNA is TGCGCCAGCAGCCCCCTTAGATTCGGCTATGGCTACACCTTC.

This clone was counted a few times. The J gene is TRBJ2-1, the V gene TRBV6-6, with 14 bases matching TRBD2. V lost 6 bases and J lost 0; bases outside the gene matches: 1. Germline CDR1 is MNHNY and CDR2 is SVGAGI (reference sequence). This CDR3 comprises 16 residues. The DNA for the CDR3 is TGTGCCAGCAGAGGGACTAGCGGGAGCTCCTACAATGAGCAGTTCTTC. Translated, it gives CASRGTSGSSYNEQFF.

This clone was detected a few times. J is TRBJ1-1 and V is TRBV19; D gene ambiguous. V lost 6 bases, J lost 8 bases, and 7 bases lay in between. This CDR3 spans 10 amino acids. Per germline, CDR1 LNHDA and CDR2 SQIVND (reference sequence). CDR3 protein: CASSPREAFF. CDR3 DNA: TGTGCCAGTAGCCCTCGAGAAGCTTTCTTT.